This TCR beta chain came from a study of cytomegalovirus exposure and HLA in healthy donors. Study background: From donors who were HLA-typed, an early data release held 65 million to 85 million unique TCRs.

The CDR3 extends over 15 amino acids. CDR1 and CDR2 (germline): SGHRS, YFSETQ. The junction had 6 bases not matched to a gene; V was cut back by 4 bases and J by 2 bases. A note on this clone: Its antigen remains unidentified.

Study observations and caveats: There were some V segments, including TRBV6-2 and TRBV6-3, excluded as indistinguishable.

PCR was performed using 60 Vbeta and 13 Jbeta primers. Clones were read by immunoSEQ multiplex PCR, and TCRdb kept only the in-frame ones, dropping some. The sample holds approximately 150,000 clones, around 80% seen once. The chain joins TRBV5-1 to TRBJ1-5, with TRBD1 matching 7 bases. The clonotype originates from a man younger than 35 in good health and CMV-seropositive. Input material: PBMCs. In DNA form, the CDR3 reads TGCGCCAGCAGCGCTACAGGGGATCGCAATCAGCCCCAGCATTTT. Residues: CASSATGDRNQPQHF.